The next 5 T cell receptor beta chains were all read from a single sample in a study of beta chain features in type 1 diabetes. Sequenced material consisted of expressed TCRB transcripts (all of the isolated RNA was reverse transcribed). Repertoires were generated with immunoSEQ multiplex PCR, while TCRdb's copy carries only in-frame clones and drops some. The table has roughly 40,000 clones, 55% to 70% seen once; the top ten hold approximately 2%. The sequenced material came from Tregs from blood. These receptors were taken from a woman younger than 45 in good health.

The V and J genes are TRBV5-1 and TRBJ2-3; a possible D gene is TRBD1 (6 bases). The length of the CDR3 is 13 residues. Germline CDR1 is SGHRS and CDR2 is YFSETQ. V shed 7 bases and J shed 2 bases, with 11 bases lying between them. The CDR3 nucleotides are TGCGCCAGCCGGGACACTTCCACAGATACGCAGTATTTT. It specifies CASRDTSTDTQYF.

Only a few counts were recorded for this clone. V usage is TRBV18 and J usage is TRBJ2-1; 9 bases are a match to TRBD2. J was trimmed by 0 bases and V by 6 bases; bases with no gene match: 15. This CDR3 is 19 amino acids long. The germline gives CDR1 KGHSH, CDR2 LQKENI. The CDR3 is CASSFSGRPRSSSYNEQFF. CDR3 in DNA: TGTGCCAGCTCCTTTAGCGGGAGACCGAGGAGTAGCTCCTACAATGAGCAGTTCTTC.

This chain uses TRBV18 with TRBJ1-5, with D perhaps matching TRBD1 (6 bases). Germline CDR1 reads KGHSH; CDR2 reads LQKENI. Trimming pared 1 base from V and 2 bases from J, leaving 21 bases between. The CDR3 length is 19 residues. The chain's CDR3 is CASSPRALQGPAGNQPQHF. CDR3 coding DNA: TGTGCCAGCTCACCACGGGCGCTACAGGGCCCCGCGGGCAATCAGCCCCAGCATTTT.

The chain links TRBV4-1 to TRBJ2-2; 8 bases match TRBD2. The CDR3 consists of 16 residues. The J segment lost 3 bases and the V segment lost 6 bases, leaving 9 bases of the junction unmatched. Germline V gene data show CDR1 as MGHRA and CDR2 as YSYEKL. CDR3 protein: CASSPLSGSYTGELFF. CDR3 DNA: TGCGCCAGCAGTCCCTTAAGCGGGAGCTACACCGGGGAGCTGTTTTTT.

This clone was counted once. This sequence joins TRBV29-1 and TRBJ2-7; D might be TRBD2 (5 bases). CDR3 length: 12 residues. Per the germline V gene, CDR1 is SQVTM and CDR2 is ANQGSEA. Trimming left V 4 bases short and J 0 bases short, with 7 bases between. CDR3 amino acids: CSVGLASYEQYF. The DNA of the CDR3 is TGCAGCGTTGGTCTAGCCTCCTACGAGCAGTACTTC.